The clone carrying this TCR beta chain was detected ten times or more. This CDR3 is built from 13 residues. Germline V gene lookup returns CDR1 ENHRY and CDR2 SYGVKD. V lost 9 bases and J lost 2; bases outside the gene matches: 3. The data stem from a study of neurological immune-mediated disorders. Whenever a sequencing run was performed, it yielded over 190 million TCR-beta sequences from 15-18 subjects. Using its own MiXCR run on the 5' RACE reads, TCRdb lists one record per CDR3 protein. This table has roughly 98,000 distinct CDR3 sequences, 13% appearing once. The time point is: longitudinal time-point 2.

The V gene is TRBV10-3, the J gene TRBJ2-3, with 9 bases that match TRBD2. Sequencing used PBMCs. The TCR originated in a female donor with HTLV-1-associated myelopathy (HAM/TSP). The CDR3 sequence is CAIGTSYTDTQYF. As DNA, the CDR3 is TGTGCCATTGGGACTAGCTACACAGATACGCAGTATTTT.